The clone carrying this T cell receptor beta chain was seen at least ten times. Its specificity is unknown. The data were taken from a study of T cells in Graves' hyperthyroidism and ophthalmopathy. Exclusion criteria comprised uncontrolled infection, other autoimmune disease, pregnancy or lactation. Each diagnosis was grounded in clinical symptoms, serum thyroxine and TRAb, thyroid ultrasound, and orbital computed tomography. The J segment lost 4 bases and the V segment lost 5 bases, leaving 6 bases of the junction unmatched. Germline V CDR1 and CDR2: SGHAT, FQDESV (reference sequence). The CDR3 length is 14 residues. TCR beta CDR3 regions were amplified from RNA. The primer set for the first-round RT-PCR of the TCR CDR3 was HTBI. TCRdb used MiXCR to reprocess the multiplex PCR reads, holding one entry per CDR3 protein. The table lists over 500,000 distinct CDR3 sequences, 46% of them singletons, with roughly 45% in the top ten.

Study-wide points: Ophthalmopathy, as predicted by the model, came a median roughly 6.5 months after the prediction.

What was sequenced was peripheral blood or thyroid tissue (not recorded which). The V gene is TRBV11-1, the J gene TRBJ2-7, with 9 bases matching TRBD1. The clonotype comes from an adult woman with Graves' disease, either hyperthyroidism or ophthalmopathy (not recorded which). For the CDR3, the DNA is TGTGCCAGCAGCCGCCGGGACAGGGAGTACGAGCAGTACTTC. This gives the protein CASSRRDREYEQYF.